The T cell receptor beta chain under discussion was sequenced for a study of cytomegalovirus exposure and HLA in healthy donors. Turning to the study itself: The study's early data release held roughly 91 million unique TCRs from HLA-typed donors.

Study-wide points: In a later analysis, donors in an Asian-associated ancestry cluster reportedly had fewer N-insertions in productive TCRs than the cohort mean. A later analysis associated 15,000 or so TCR beta sequences with HLA alleles at a 0.05 false discovery rate.

PCR involved 60 Vbeta and 13 Jbeta primers. Libraries were prepared by immunoSEQ multiplex PCR; TCRdb keeps only in-frame clonotypes and omits some of them. The sample consists of 97,000 or so clones, 75% to 90% of them appearing once. With respect to this clone: Antigen unknown.

Sequenced sample: PBMCs. This TCR was sampled from a man in his forties in good health and CMV-seronegative.

CDR3 DNA: TGTGCCAGTAGTATTAGGGGCGGACAGGGAGAAGCTTTCTTT. Its translation: CASSIRGGQGEAFF. The rearrangement joins TRBV19 to TRBJ1-1; TRBD1 matches 8 bases. The CDR3 totals 14 residues. V lost 3 bases, J lost 8 bases, and 8 bases stayed unmatched. CDR1 is LNHDA and CDR2 is SQIVND in the germline V gene (reference sequence).